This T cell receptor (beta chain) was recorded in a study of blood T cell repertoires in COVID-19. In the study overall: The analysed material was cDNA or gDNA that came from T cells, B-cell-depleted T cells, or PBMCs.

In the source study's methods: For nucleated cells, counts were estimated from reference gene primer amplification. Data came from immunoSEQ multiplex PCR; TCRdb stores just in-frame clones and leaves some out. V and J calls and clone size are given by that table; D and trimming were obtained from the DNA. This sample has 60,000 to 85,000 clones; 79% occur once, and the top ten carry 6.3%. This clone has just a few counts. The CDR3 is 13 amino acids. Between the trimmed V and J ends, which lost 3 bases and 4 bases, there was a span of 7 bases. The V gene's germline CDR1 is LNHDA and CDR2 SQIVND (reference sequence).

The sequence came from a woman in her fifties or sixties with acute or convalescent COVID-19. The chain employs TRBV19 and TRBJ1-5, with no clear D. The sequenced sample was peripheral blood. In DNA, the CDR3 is TGTGCCAGTAGTATGAGGGAAAATCAGCCCCAGCATTTT. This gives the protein CASSMRENQPQHF. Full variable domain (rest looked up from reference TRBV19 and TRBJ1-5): DGGITQSPKYLFRKEGQNVTLSCEQNLNHDAMYWYRQDPGQGLRLIYYSQIVNDFQKGDIAEGYSVSREKKESFPLTVTSAQKNPTAFYLCASSMRENQPQHFGDGTRLSIL.